This entry lists 23 T cell receptor beta chains sequenced from one sample in a study of immune heterogeneity within non-small cell lung tumors. Template input, which was bulk tumor genomic DNA, totaled 600 ng per sample. Biopsies, several per primary tumor and spaced far apart, were collected during surgery. Curative surgery was undertaken by patients, who had untreated, newly diagnosed non-small cell lung cancer. CDR3 of TCR beta was amplified by multiplex PCR that used 32 V and 13 J primers. TCRdb recomputed calls from the multiplex PCR reads with MiXCR, one row per CDR3 protein. Of fewer than 12,000 distinct CDR3 sequences in the sample, roughly a quarter were seen once. Sequenced sample: lung tumor tissue. The receptors derive from a man aged 50 to 59 with non-small cell lung cancer.

The chain uses TRBV19 and TRBJ2-7, with D maybe TRBD2 (5 bases). The CDR3 runs 15 residues. The V gene's germline CDR1 is LNHDA and CDR2 SQIVND (reference sequence). V was cut by 4 bases and J by 3 bases, with 16 bases left in between. CDR3 bases: TGTGCCAGTAGTACCCAGACTGCGGCGGGCTACGAGCAGTACTTC. Protein: CASSTQTAAGYEQYF.

This clonotype has only a few counts. The rearrangement joins TRBV5-1 to TRBJ2-3; D is possibly TRBD2 (6 bases). Germline loops: CDR1 SGHRS, CDR2 YFSETQ. The length of the CDR3 is 15 residues. The V and J ends lost 3 bases and 5 bases respectively, with 16 bases between them. The CDR3 nucleotides are TGCGCCAGCAGCTCGGGACTGGCATCCGGAGATACGCAGTATTTT. Translated, it gives CASSSGLASGDTQYF.

This clonotype has just a few counts. The genes are TRBV6-1 and TRBJ2-3; 8 bases agree with TRBD2. Trimming removed 6 bases from V and 2 bases from J; junction bases left unmatched: 10. The CDR3 loop spans 16 amino acids. CDR1 is MNHNS and CDR2 is SASEGT in the germline V gene. CDR3 protein: CASRPVLAEPTDTQYF. The CDR3 DNA sequence: TGTGCCAGCAGACCCGTACTAGCGGAGCCCACAGATACGCAGTATTTT.

By share, this clonotype counts as medium-sized (0.01 to 0.1%). The chain uses TRBV10-3 and TRBJ2-7, with 8 bases identical to TRBD1. Germline lookup yields CDR1 ENHRY and CDR2 SYGVKD. This CDR3 contains 15 residues. V was clipped by 3 bases and J by 2 bases; unmatched bases: 6. Written as DNA, the CDR3 is TGTGCCATCAGTGAAGACAGGGGTAGCCCCTACGAGCAGTACTTC. Its protein is CAISEDRGSPYEQYF.

J is TRBJ1-2 and V is TRBV3-1; TRBD1 might be the D (5 bases). Germline V gene lookup returns CDR1 LGHDT and CDR2 YNNKEL (reference sequence). Trimming removed 4 bases at V and 0 bases at J, with 9 bases between. The CDR3 has 14 amino acids. The CDR3 DNA reads TGTGCCAGCAGCCGTGGGACGTCTAACTATGGCTACACCTTC. Encoded protein: CASSRGTSNYGYTF.

This clonotype was counted at least ten times. V is TRBV15 and J is TRBJ2-5; 7 bases agree with TRBD2. Germline-derived CDR1 and CDR2 are LNHNV and YYDKDF (reference sequence). The trim removed 5 bases at V and 7 bases at J, leaving 7 bases unmatched. The CDR3 consists of 13 residues. CDR3 DNA sequence: TGTGCCACCAGCCGACTAGCAGGCGGGACCCAGTACTTC. Protein sequence: CATSRLAGGTQYF.

This clonotype is termed medium-sized (0.01 to 0.1%). The V gene is TRBV28, the J gene TRBJ2-7, with 12 bases matching TRBD2. The CDR3 covers 15 residues. Germline-derived CDR1 and CDR2 are MDHEN and SYDVKM. V lost 5 bases, J lost 5 bases, and 7 bases stayed unmatched. CDR3 sequence: CASSPTSGSHNEQYF. The DNA of the CDR3 is TGTGCCAGCAGTCCGACTAGCGGGAGTCACAACGAGCAGTACTTC.

By share, this clonotype counts as medium-sized. The CDR3 nucleotides read TGTGCCAGCAGTTTCTCTGGGTTGGACACTGAAGCTTTCTTT. Translation: CASSFSGLDTEAFF. The chain links TRBV27 to TRBJ1-1; no clear D. The length of the CDR3 is 14 residues. Germline V gene lookup returns CDR1 MNHEY and CDR2 SMNVEV (reference sequence). Deletions cut 3 bases from V and 3 bases from J, with 11 bases between.

This clonotype has a handful of counts. The chain has TRBV5-6 and TRBJ2-1; 8 nucleotides agree with TRBD2. Germline V lookup: CDR1 SGHDT, CDR2 YYEEEE. The CDR3 is made up of 15 amino acids. V shed 1 base, J shed 2 bases, and the junction held 2 bases outside the gene matches. The chain's CDR3 is CASSLTSGAYNEQFF. The CDR3 region has the DNA TGTGCCAGCAGCTTGACTAGCGGAGCCTACAATGAGCAGTTCTTC.

As to this clonotype: Possible read error: a much larger clone is one base away. The V gene is TRBV9, the J gene TRBJ2-2; D tentatively reads TRBD1 or TRBD2 (5 bases each). Trimming shortened V by 6 bases and J by 1 base, and 10 bases separated the two germline ends. There are 14 residues in the CDR3. CDR1 SGDLS and CDR2 YYNGEE come from the germline V gene. CDR3 nucleotides: TGTGCCAGCATCGGGACCCTGAACACCGGGGAGCTGTTTTTT. Translating gives CASIGTLNTGELFF.

The J gene is TRBJ2-1, the V gene TRBV5-6, with D perhaps TRBD2 (7 bases). This CDR3 contains 15 residues. The V and J ends lost 4 bases and 6 bases respectively, with 17 bases between them. The germline CDR1 and CDR2 sequences are SGHDT and YYEEEE. CDR3 nucleotides: TGTGCCAGCAGCCCCTTGGGGGGGGGCGTCAATGAGCAGTTCTTC. It yields the protein CASSPLGGGVNEQFF.

A word on this clonotype: Being one base from a much bigger clone, this may be a read error. This sequence joins TRBV9 and TRBJ2-1; D unresolved. V was cut by 1 base and J by 6 bases, with 11 bases left in between. Germline V gives CDR1 SGDLS, CDR2 YYNGEE. This CDR3 contains 14 residues. For the CDR3, the DNA is TGTGCCAGCAGCGTATATTCTATCCTCAATGAGCAGTTCTTC. Protein sequence: CASSVYSILNEQFF.

This clonotype was found many times. The V gene is TRBV29-1, the J gene TRBJ2-5; perhaps TRBD1 as D (6 bases). Trimming cost V 3 bases and J 5 bases, with 13 bases left between them. In germline, CDR1 is SQVTM, CDR2 ANQGSEA. The length of the CDR3 is 13 residues. The CDR3 DNA is TGCAGCGTTGACCCGGGACATTCGGAGACCCAGTACTTC. It is translated as CSVDPGHSETQYF. The whole variable domain, filled in from reference TRBV29-1 and TRBJ2-5, reads SAVISQKPSRDICQRGTSLTIQCQVDSQVTMMFWYRQQPGQSLTLIATANQGSEATYESGFVIDKFPISRPNLTFSTLTVSNMSPEDSSIYLCSVDPGHSETQYFGPGTRLLVL.

A word on this clonotype: A much larger clone differs from this one at a single base, so this may be a read error. The V gene is TRBV5-1, the J gene TRBJ2-7, with 13 nucleotides matching TRBD2. The CDR3 totals 14 residues. Per germline, CDR1 SGHRS and CDR2 YFSETQ. CDR3 residues: CASSLETSGRRECF. DNA of the CDR3: TGCGCCAGCAGCTTGGAGACTAGCGGGAGGAGGGAGTGCTTC.

There are many counts of this clonotype. The chain employs TRBV20-1 and TRBJ2-5; TRBD2 aligns across 9 bases. V shed 6 bases, J shed 4 bases, and the junction held 12 bases outside the gene matches. Germline V gene data show CDR1 as DFQATT and CDR2 as SNEGSKA (reference sequence). The CDR3 is 15 residues long. CDR3: CSARARTSVRETQYF. In nucleotides, the CDR3 is TGCAGTGCGAGGGCAAGGACTAGCGTGCGAGAGACCCAGTACTTC.

This clonotype is classed as medium-sized (0.01 to 0.1%). The chain employs TRBV9 and TRBJ2-7; 12 nucleotides align to TRBD1. V trimming: 2 bases; J trimming: 6 bases; junction bases outside the gene matches: 3. Looked up from germline, CDR1 is SGDLS and CDR2 is YYNGEE. The CDR3 has 14 residues. CDR3 residues: CASSVGTGGLEQYF. CDR3 bases: TGTGCCAGCAGCGTCGGGACAGGGGGCCTCGAGCAGTACTTC.

As for this clonotype: It may be a read error: a sequence one base away is much more abundant. The chain uses TRBV28 and TRBJ1-2, with TRBD1 as a possible D gene (5 bases). There are 16 residues in the CDR3. Germline V gene sequence: CDR1 MDHEN, CDR2 SYDVKM. Trimming pared 4 bases from V and 3 bases from J, leaving 18 bases between. CDR3 coding DNA: TGTGCCAGCAGTTCTATCATGAAAGGGGAGGACTATGGCTACACCTTC. Translating it yields CASSSIMKGEDYGYTF.

The CDR3 region has the DNA TGTGCCAGCAGTTACAGCGAGCGGGAGCAATCAGATACGCAGTATTTT. This encodes CASSYSEREQSDTQYF. The chain is built from TRBV6-5 and TRBJ2-3; 8 bases agree with TRBD2. The CDR3 length is 16 residues. V lost 2 bases to trimming and J lost 4 bases; unmatched junction nucleotides: 8. CDR1 is MNHEY, CDR2 SVGAGI, per germline.

On this clonotype: A much bigger clone sits one base away, suggesting this may be a read error. The V gene is TRBV6-1, the J gene TRBJ1-1; 12 bases map to TRBD1. The CDR3 contains 14 residues. Germline V CDR1 and CDR2: MNHNS, SASEGT. This chain's CDR3 is CASSAGTGGAEALF. In nucleotides, the CDR3 is TGTGCCAGCAGTGCCGGGACAGGGGGCGCTGAAGCTTTATTT.

By proportion, this clonotype is medium-sized (0.01 to 0.1%). The rearrangement links TRBV12-3 or TRBV12-4 to TRBJ1-5, with unresolved D. The CDR3 sequence is 13 residues long. The germline V and J ends were trimmed by 5 bases and 1 base, with 6 bases remaining between them. CDR3 residues: CASSGGSNQPQHF. The CDR3, as DNA: TGTGCCAGCAGTGGCGGAAGCAATCAGCCCCAGCATTTT.

This clonotype was seen only a few times. V is TRBV7-3 and J is TRBJ2-1, with TRBD2 matching over 8 bases. V was pared by 5 bases and J by 7 bases, with 10 bases of the junction left unmatched. Germline CDR1 and CDR2: SGHTA and FQGTGA. The CDR3 runs 15 residues. The CDR3 region is CASSVLAGPGNEQFF. CDR3 bases: TGTGCCAGCAGCGTCCTAGCGGGCCCAGGGAATGAGCAGTTCTTC.

A note on this clonotype: A much larger clonotype is one base distant, so this may be a read error. This sequence joins TRBV28 and TRBJ1-5; no definite D call. There are 14 residues in the CDR3. Per the germline V gene, CDR1 is MDHEN and CDR2 is SYDVKM. V shed 7 bases and J shed 6 bases, with 16 bases lying between them. CDR3 coding DNA: TGTGCCAGCAATGGAATGGCGGGGATTCAGCCCCAGCATTTT. Its translation is CASNGMAGIQPQHF.

This clonotype was seen repeatedly, ten times or more. V is TRBV20-1 and J is TRBJ2-2; TRBD1 matches 10 bases. The CDR3 spans 13 residues. Germline lookup yields CDR1 DFQATT and CDR2 SNEGSKA (reference sequence). J gave up 6 bases and V 6 bases, and 4 bases lay outside the gene matches. In nucleotides, the CDR3 is TGCAGTGCCCCGGGGACAGGGGCCGGGGAGCTGTTTTTT. Protein product: CSAPGTGAGELFF.